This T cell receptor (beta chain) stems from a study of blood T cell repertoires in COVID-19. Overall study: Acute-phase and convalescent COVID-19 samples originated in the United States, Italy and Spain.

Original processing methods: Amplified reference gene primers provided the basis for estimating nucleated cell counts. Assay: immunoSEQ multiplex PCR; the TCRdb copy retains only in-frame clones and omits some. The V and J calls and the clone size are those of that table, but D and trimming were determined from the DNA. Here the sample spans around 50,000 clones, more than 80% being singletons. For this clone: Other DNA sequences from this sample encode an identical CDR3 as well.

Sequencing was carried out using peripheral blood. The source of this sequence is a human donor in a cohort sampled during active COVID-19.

The CDR3 region has the DNA TGTGCCAGCAGGGCAGGGCGGGAGACCCAGTACTTC. Translating it yields CASRAGRETQYF. This rearrangement joins TRBV6-5 to TRBJ2-5, with a tentative D call TRBD1 (5 bases). V gave up 6 bases and J gave up 5 bases, with 10 bases separating them. CDR1 and CDR2 from the germline V gene are MNHEY and SVGAGI. This CDR3 has 12 amino acids.